The 28 T cell receptor beta chains presented below share a single source sample, sequenced in a study of cytomegalovirus exposure and HLA in healthy donors. With 60 Vbeta and 13 Jbeta primers, the PCR was carried out. Measured with immunoSEQ multiplex PCR; TCRdb has only the in-frame clones, and not every one. The sample has 150,000 to 200,000 clones, more than 75% seen once. The sequencing input was PBMCs. These receptors were collected from a man aged 35 to 55 in good health and CMV-seronegative.

In this sample, this clone turned up once. The rearrangement uses TRBV25-1 and TRBJ1-2; TRBD1 matches at 7 bases. V lost 6 bases, J lost 7 bases, and 8 bases stayed unmatched. The CDR3 spans 13 residues. Germline V lookup: CDR1 MGHDK, CDR2 SYGVNS. The CDR3 reads CASRIIYRGGYTF. The CDR3 DNA is TGTGCCAGCAGAATAATTTACAGGGGTGGCTACACCTTC.

This chain joins TRBV21-1 and TRBJ1-5; the listed D gene, TRBD1, was not tested against the DNA. TRBV21-1 is marked as a pseudogene. The CDR3 has 16 amino acids. The CDR3 nucleotides read TGTGCCAGCAGCAAAGGAGAAAAGGGGGAAGGTCAGCCCCAGCATTTT. Translation gives CASSKGEKGEGQPQHF.

The chain links TRBV28 to TRBJ1-1; 8 positions agree with TRBD1. CDR1 and CDR2 from the germline V gene are MDHEN and SYDVKM. V lost 3 bases to trimming and J lost 3 bases; unmatched junction nucleotides: 3. The length of the CDR3 is 14 residues. In DNA form, the CDR3 reads TGTGCCAGCAGTTTCAGGGGGCGGGACACTGAAGCTTTCTTT. This gives the protein CASSFRGRDTEAFF.

This rearrangement joins TRBV5-6 to TRBJ2-5, with D perhaps TRBD1 (5 bases). The CDR3 extends over 15 amino acids. The germline V gene has CDR1 SGHDT and CDR2 YYEEEE. V lost 0 bases, J lost 7 bases, and 16 bases lay in between. The CDR3 protein is CASSLEAGPQGTQYF. In DNA form, the CDR3 reads TGTGCCAGCAGCTTGGAGGCAGGCCCCCAGGGGACCCAGTACTTC.

The chain has TRBV28 and TRBJ2-7; D not certain. CDR1 and CDR2 from the germline V gene are MDHEN and SYDVKM. Trimming cost V 5 bases and J 1 base, with 18 bases left between them. CDR3 length equals 16 residues. As DNA, the CDR3 is TGTGCCAGCAGTCCCCCCCTTCGGAGAGGTTCCTACGAGCAGTACTTC. Its translation is CASSPPLRRGSYEQYF.

This chain uses TRBV30 with TRBJ1-4, with TRBD1 as a possible D gene (5 bases). Germline CDR1 is GTSNPN and CDR2 is SVGIG (reference sequence). The CDR3 consists of 16 residues. V was pared by 0 bases and J by 3 bases, with 14 bases between. The CDR3 spells CAWSVGFGAANEKLFF. For the CDR3, the DNA is TGTGCCTGGAGTGTGGGGTTTGGGGCAGCTAATGAAAAACTGTTTTTT.

The CDR3 DNA is TGTGCCAGCAGTGCACGCAGGGGGTACGGAAACACCATATATTTT. Encoded protein: CASSARRGYGNTIYF. J is TRBJ1-3 and V is TRBV6-5, with 7 bases fitting TRBD1. This CDR3 spans 15 amino acids. CDR1 is MNHEY and CDR2 is SVGAGI in the germline V gene. V shed 5 bases and J 4 bases; nucleotides not matched to a gene: 8.

The rearrangement links TRBV6-5 to TRBJ1-1; 9 nucleotides line up with TRBD1. Germline V lookup: CDR1 MNHEY, CDR2 SVGAGI. V lost 8 bases, J lost 0 bases, and 1 base stayed unmatched. The CDR3 totals 13 residues. In DNA form, the CDR3 reads TGTGCCAGCTGGGACAGGGTGAACACTGAAGCTTTCTTT. Protein sequence: CASWDRVNTEAFF.

V and J are TRBV5-4 and TRBJ1-6; D possibly corresponds to TRBD1 (5 bases). The CDR3 spans 17 residues. CDR1 and CDR2 (germline): SGHNT, YYREEE (reference sequence). Trimming left V 3 bases short and J 1 base short, with 14 bases between. The CDR3: CASSSGGSRSYNSPLHF. Here the CDR3 DNA reads TGTGCCAGCAGCTCCGGGGGGAGTAGGTCCTATAATTCACCCCTCCACTTT. The complete variable domain, with remaining parts taken from reference TRBV5-4 and TRBJ1-6, reads ETGVTQSPTHLIKTRGQQVTLRCSSQSGHNTVSWYQQALGQGPQFIFQYYREEENGRGNFPPRFSGLQFPNYSSELNVNALELDDSALYLCASSSGGSRSYNSPLHFGNGTRLTVT.

The chain recombines TRBV6-1 with TRBJ2-7, with a possible D match to TRBD1 (5 bases). Trimming removed 7 bases at V and 4 bases at J, with 17 bases between. CDR1 MNHNS and CDR2 SASEGT come from the germline V gene. The length of the CDR3 is 14 residues. This CDR3 is CASTEGANRYEQYF. The CDR3 DNA follows: TGTGCCAGCACGGAAGGGGCGAACCGGTACGAGCAGTACTTC.

CDR3 sequence reads: CASSYEAKVQYF. For the CDR3, the DNA is TGTGCCAGCAGTTACGAGGCCAAGGTGCAGTACTTC. The chain recombines TRBV6-6 with TRBJ2-7; D call uncertain. V was clipped by 2 bases and J by 9 bases, with 11 bases between them. The CDR3 is 12 residues long. In germline, CDR1 is MNHNY, CDR2 SVGAGI (reference sequence).

The chain joins TRBV5-1 to TRBJ1-4, with a tentative D call TRBD1 (6 bases). The CDR3 runs 15 residues. V gave up 0 bases and J gave up 6 bases, with 12 bases separating them. Germline CDR1 SGHRS, CDR2 YFSETQ. The DNA for the CDR3 is TGCGCCAGCAGCTTGGGGTTGGGGGCGGATGAAAAACTGTTTTTT. Amino acid sequence: CASSLGLGADEKLFF. The whole variable domain, filled in from reference TRBV5-1 and TRBJ1-4, reads KAGVTQTPRYLIKTRGQQVTLSCSPISGHRSVSWYQQTPGQGLQFLFEYFSETQRNKGNFPGRFSGRQFSNSRSEMNVSTLELGDSALYLCASSLGLGADEKLFFGSGTQLSVL.

The gene calls are TRBV5-6 and TRBJ2-6, with a possible D match to TRBD1 (6 bases). Trimming took 3 bases from V and 0 from J, leaving 7 bases between them. This CDR3 has 15 residues. CDR1 is SGHDT and CDR2 is YYEEEE in the germline V gene. CDR3: CASSWTVSGANVLTF. Here the CDR3 DNA reads TGTGCCAGCAGCTGGACAGTCTCTGGGGCCAACGTCCTGACTTTC.

DNA for the CDR3: TGTGCCAGCAGTTACTCGGAAGGGGTGGAGGAGACCCAGTACTTC. Translating it yields CASSYSEGVEETQYF. This chain joins TRBV6-6 and TRBJ2-5, with a weak D call TRBD1 (5 bases). The CDR3 is 15 residues long. CDR1 is MNHNY, CDR2 SVGAGI, per germline (reference sequence). The germline V and J ends were trimmed by 0 bases and 5 bases, with 13 bases remaining between them.

Comment on this clone: Germline is not matched at one junction end, which may reflect a read error. The V gene is TRBV7-7, the J gene TRBJ1-2; weak D call: TRBD1 (5 bases). This CDR3 is built from 14 residues. The germline CDR1 and CDR2 sequences are SSHAT and FNYEAQ (reference sequence). CDR3 nucleotides: TGTGCTAGCATCATAGGGGCCGTTCCCTATGGCTACACCTTC. It yields the protein CASIIGAVPYGYTF.

To note about this clone: One end of the junction fails to match germline, which may point to a read error. The chain joins TRBV7-9 to TRBJ1-6; D is uncertain. Germline CDR1 and CDR2: SEHNR and FQNEAQ (reference sequence). This CDR3 region has 12 residues. The CDR3 loop reads CSSSRDNSPLHF. CDR3 in DNA: TGTTCCAGCAGCCGTGATAATTCACCCCTCCACTTT.

The gene calls are TRBV5-6 and TRBJ1-4, with TRBD1 identical over 9 bases. With V trimmed by 3 bases and J by 8 bases, 5 bases remained unmatched. Germline CDR1 is SGHDT and CDR2 is YYEEEE. This CDR3 is 14 amino acids long. The CDR3 nucleotides are TGTGCCAGCAGCTGGGACAGGGCTGGGGAAAAACTGTTTTTT. This sequence encodes CASSWDRAGEKLFF.

This chain links TRBV4-3 with TRBJ2-3; TRBD2 matches at 13 bases. CDR1 and CDR2 (germline): LGHNA, YSLEER. CDR3 length: 18 residues. V lost 1 base, J lost 4 bases, and 8 bases stayed unmatched. Here the CDR3 reads CASSQGAGLAGPPDTQYF. DNA for the CDR3: TGCGCCAGCAGCCAAGGGGCGGGACTAGCGGGACCGCCAGATACGCAGTATTTT.

Points on this clone: At one end, the junction sequence differs from germline, possibly due to a read error. The J gene is TRBJ1-2, the V gene TRBV4-3, with D possibly being TRBD1 (5 bases). Per germline, CDR1 LGHNA and CDR2 YSLEER. CDR3 length equals 13 residues. CDR3 protein: CASSQDMWGVPLF. CDR3 in DNA: TGCGCCAGCAGCCAAGATATGTGGGGGGTCCCCCTCTTC.

In its sample, this clone was seen once. The rearrangement joins TRBV30 to TRBJ1-4; D remains unclear. CDR1 and CDR2 from the germline V gene are GTSNPN and SVGIG (reference sequence). This CDR3 is built from 14 residues. V dropped 8 bases and J dropped 8 bases, with 21 bases sitting between them. The CDR3 region has the DNA TGTGCCCTGGCCTCGGGCCGGGGAAGGGAAAAACTGTTTTTT. This codes for CALASGRGREKLFF.

This rearrangement joins TRBV5-1 to TRBJ2-5; 13 positions agree with TRBD2. The CDR3 sequence is 17 residues long. Trimming at V came to 0 bases and at J to 4 bases, leaving 6 bases not matched to a gene. Germline-derived CDR1 and CDR2 are SGHRS and YFSETQ. CDR3 residues: CASSLAPGLAGVETQYF. CDR3 nucleotides: TGCGCCAGCAGCTTGGCCCCCGGACTAGCGGGAGTAGAGACCCAGTACTTC.

A remark on this clone: At one end, the junction sequence differs from germline, possibly due to a read error. V and J are TRBV27 and TRBJ2-5, with D unresolved. The V gene's germline CDR1 is MNHEY and CDR2 SMNVEV (reference sequence). This CDR3 is built from 15 residues. CDR3 DNA: TGTGCCAGCAGTCCCCTCCTCCTCTACCAAGAGGCCCAGTACTTC. Translation: CASSPLLLYQEAQYF.

This clone showed up just a few times. This chain connects TRBV18 to TRBJ2-3; TRBD2 is a possible D gene (6 bases). V was trimmed by 3 bases and J by 1 base, leaving 20 bases between them. This CDR3 comprises 18 residues. Per the germline V gene, CDR1 is KGHSH and CDR2 is LQKENI. CDR3 in DNA: TGTGCCAGCTCACCCCCTGGCCCCAAAAAGCGGGGCACAGATACGCAGTATTTT. Translating it yields CASSPPGPKKRGTDTQYF.

There are a few counts of this clone. The gene calls are TRBV11-3 and TRBJ1-1; D uncertain. The CDR3 runs to 13 residues. The germline CDR1 and CDR2 sequences are SGHNT and YENEEA. Trimming removed 3 bases from V and 1 base from J, with 6 bases in between. DNA of the CDR3: TGTGCCAGCAGCTTCCGGGAGAACACTGAAGCTTTCTTT. Residues: CASSFRENTEAFF.

The V and J genes are TRBV28 and TRBJ1-6; a possible D gene is TRBD1 (6 bases). The V end lost 5 bases, the J end lost 8 bases, and 16 bases lay between the germline ends. CDR3 size: 15 residues. Germline-derived CDR1 and CDR2 are MDHEN and SYDVKM. DNA for the CDR3: TGTGCCAGCAGTAAGGGACACGGGGACGATTCACCCCTCCACTTT. Amino acid sequence: CASSKGHGDDSPLHF.

The chain couples TRBV30 to TRBJ1-2; D may be TRBD1 (5 bases). V was shortened by 2 bases and J by 0 bases, with 13 bases between the two germline ends. Per germline, CDR1 GTSNPN and CDR2 SVGIG (reference sequence). The CDR3 length is 15 residues. CDR3 residues: CAWSFPRAANYGYTF. The CDR3, as DNA: TGTGCCTGGAGTTTCCCCAGGGCAGCTAACTATGGCTACACCTTC.

This clone came up a few times. The V and J genes are TRBV7-9 and TRBJ2-5; 9 nucleotides line up with TRBD1. Germline V gene sequence: CDR1 SEHNR, CDR2 FQNEAQ (reference sequence). Losses at the gene ends were 6 bases for V and 1 base for J; bases not matched to a gene: 9. This CDR3 region has 16 residues. The CDR3 nucleotides read TGTGCCAGCAGTTTCACCGGGACAGGGCTCCAAGAGACCCAGTACTTC. This translates into CASSFTGTGLQETQYF.

This chain connects TRBV4-3 to TRBJ2-7; D is possibly TRBD2 (6 bases). Trimming took 0 bases from V and 5 from J, leaving 20 bases between them. CDR3 length: 17 amino acids. Germline CDR1 LGHNA, CDR2 YSLEER. The CDR3 region has the DNA TGCGCCAGCAGCCAAGATCGAATCGGGAGTCTGACGGACGAGCAGTACTTC. The encoded protein is CASSQDRIGSLTDEQYF.